The 18 T cell receptor beta chains reported below all come from one sample, sequenced in a study of blood T cell repertoires in COVID-19. Repertoires were generated with immunoSEQ multiplex PCR, while TCRdb's copy carries only in-frame clones and drops some. Among over 150,000 clones listed, 80% to 90% were seen once. The sequenced sample consisted of PBMCs or T cells enriched from blood (not recorded which). All receptors come from a woman aged 18-35 years who had recovered from COVID-19.

This clone has just one count. The V and J genes are TRBV2 and TRBJ2-2; no clear D gene. There are 13 residues in the CDR3. V lost 4 bases, J lost 2 bases, and 5 bases lay in between. The germline gives CDR1 SNHLY, CDR2 FYNNEI. As DNA, the CDR3 is TGTGCCAGCAGTGTTCTAAACACCGGGGAGCTGTTTTTT. As protein: CASSVLNTGELFF.

This clone was counted once. The chain recombines TRBV29-1 with TRBJ2-3; D is possibly TRBD1 (6 bases). The CDR3 contains 15 residues. Looked up from germline, CDR1 is SQVTM and CDR2 is ANQGSEA. The germline V and J ends were trimmed by 1 base and 4 bases, with 15 bases remaining between them. The CDR3 nucleotides read TGCAGCGTTGAAGTATCAGGGGCAGGAGCAGATACGCAGTATTTT. Translated: CSVEVSGAGADTQYF.

The rearrangement joins TRBV19 to TRBJ2-3; TRBD1 matches at 7 bases. The germline CDR1 and CDR2 sequences are LNHDA and SQIVND (reference sequence). J was trimmed by 0 bases and V by 3 bases; bases with no gene match: 9. This CDR3 has 17 residues. Here the CDR3 DNA reads TGTGCCAGTAGTATCCTCCGGGACAGCTCTAGCACAGATACGCAGTATTTT. This translates into CASSILRDSSSTDTQYF.

The V and J genes are TRBV5-8 and TRBJ1-2; D unclear. The CDR3 runs to 14 residues. Per the germline V gene, CDR1 is SGHTS and CDR2 is YDEGEE. V lost 2 bases to trimming and J lost 2 bases, with 10 bases between them. For the CDR3, the DNA is TGTGCCAGCAGCTTATCCAGATCCAACTATGGCTACACCTTC. This encodes CASSLSRSNYGYTF.

V usage is TRBV19 and J usage is TRBJ2-1; no clear D gene. V lost 3 bases, J lost 6 bases, and 15 bases lay in between. The CDR3 totals 15 residues. CDR1 LNHDA and CDR2 SQIVND come from the germline V gene (reference sequence). CDR3 coding DNA: TGTGCCAGTAGTATTGGCAGGCCCCAGGTCAATGAGCAGTTCTTC. It encodes CASSIGRPQVNEQFF.

V and J are TRBV5-6 and TRBJ2-1; tentative D call: TRBD1 (6 bases). Germline lookup yields CDR1 SGHDT and CDR2 YYEEEE. This CDR3 comprises 19 residues. Deletions cut 3 bases from V and 5 bases from J, with 27 bases between. The CDR3 sequence: CASSSGTRGITTKNNEQFF. The CDR3 DNA follows: TGTGCCAGCAGCTCCGGGACAAGGGGGATCACAACAAAAAACAATGAGCAGTTCTTC. Full variable domain (remainder filled in from reference TRBV5-6 and TRBJ2-1): DAGVTQSPTHLIKTRGQQVTLRCSPKSGHDTVSWYQQALGQGPQFIFQYYEEEERQRGNFPDRFSGHQFPNYSSELNVNALLLGDSALYLCASSSGTRGITTKNNEQFFGPGTRLTVL.

The J gene is TRBJ2-7, the V gene TRBV19, with 7 bases identical to TRBD2. J gave up 4 bases and V 3 bases, and 3 bases lay outside the gene matches. This CDR3 contains 13 residues. Germline CDR1 reads LNHDA; CDR2 reads SQIVND (reference sequence). The CDR3: CASSMGLTYEQYF. CDR3 bases: TGTGCCAGTAGTATGGGACTAACTTACGAGCAGTACTTC. Using reference TRBV19 and TRBJ2-7 for the parts outside the CDR3, the full variable domain is DGGITQSPKYLFRKEGQNVTLSCEQNLNHDAMYWYRQDPGQGLRLIYYSQIVNDFQKGDIAEGYSVSREKKESFPLTVTSAQKNPTAFYLCASSMGLTYEQYFGPGTRLTVT.

This chain joins TRBV30 and TRBJ2-5, with no clear D. In germline, CDR1 is GTSNPN, CDR2 SVGIG (reference sequence). The CDR3 is 12 residues long. V lost 3 bases and J lost 5, with 10 bases in between. The CDR3 DNA reads as TGTGCCTGGAGCGTCTTTCCTGAGACCCAGTACTTC. This translates into CAWSVFPETQYF.

This clone was counted once. The chain recombines TRBV19 with TRBJ1-4; D uncertain. Germline V gene sequence: CDR1 LNHDA, CDR2 SQIVND (reference sequence). The CDR3 loop spans 19 amino acids. V lost 1 base, J lost 1 base, and 19 bases lay in between. This chain's CDR3 is CASSIGRGRIYRTNEKLFF. Written as DNA, the CDR3 is TGTGCCAGTAGTATAGGCCGCGGAAGAATATACCGAACTAATGAAAAACTGTTTTTT.

The CDR3 reads CSASSFRSPTDTQYF. The CDR3 DNA reads as TGCAGTGCTAGTTCTTTCCGGAGTCCCACAGATACGCAGTATTTT. The chain carries TRBV20-1 and TRBJ2-3; D is undetermined. V dropped 3 bases and J dropped 2 bases, with 15 bases sitting between them. The CDR3 is 15 amino acids. Germline CDR1 DFQATT, CDR2 SNEGSKA (reference sequence).

This chain uses TRBV3-1 (or the pseudogene TRBV3-2) with TRBJ2-3; TRBD1 agrees at 11 bases. CDR3 length: 15 amino acids. Unmatched junction bases numbered 3, after V lost 1 base and J lost 6 bases. Per the germline V gene, CDR1 is LGHDT and CDR2 is YNNKEL (reference sequence). Here the CDR3 reads CASSQAGQGEDTQYF. DNA of the CDR3: TGTGCCAGCAGCCAAGCGGGACAGGGGGAGGATACGCAGTATTTT.

The chain is built from TRBV23-1 and TRBJ1-5, with 8 bases fitting TRBD1. TRBV23-1 is assigned to the ORF class and has an uncertain function. The CDR3 has 15 residues. V shed 7 bases, J shed 2 bases, and the junction held 7 bases outside the gene matches. CDR3 sequence reads: CASNPRGRGNQPQHF. The CDR3 DNA reads TGCGCCAGCAATCCCAGGGGGCGAGGCAATCAGCCCCAGCATTTT.

The chain is built from TRBV18 and TRBJ2-5; unclear D gene. The CDR3 extends over 13 amino acids. V was shortened by 1 base and J by 0 bases, with 3 bases between the two germline ends. Per germline, CDR1 KGHSH and CDR2 LQKENI. The CDR3 nucleotides are TGTGCCAGCTCACCACGAGACCAAGAGACCCAGTACTTC. Amino acids: CASSPRDQETQYF.

This clone was seen a handful of times. The CDR3 protein is CASSIRAGLPLIYEQYF. CDR3 in DNA: TGTGCCAGTAGTATCAGGGCCGGACTACCCCTCATTTACGAGCAGTACTTC. The rearrangement links TRBV19 to TRBJ2-7, with D maybe TRBD2 (6 bases). Germline CDR1 reads LNHDA; CDR2 reads SQIVND (reference sequence). The CDR3 contains 17 residues. V gave up 3 bases and J gave up 4 bases, with 22 bases separating them. Supplemented by reference TRBV19 and TRBJ2-7, the full variable domain reads DGGITQSPKYLFRKEGQNVTLSCEQNLNHDAMYWYRQDPGQGLRLIYYSQIVNDFQKGDIAEGYSVSREKKESFPLTVTSAQKNPTAFYLCASSIRAGLPLIYEQYFGPGTRLTVT.

The chain has TRBV14 and TRBJ2-7, with 7 bases fitting TRBD1. This CDR3 comprises 15 residues. V shed 1 base, J shed 2 bases, and the junction held 5 bases outside the gene matches. Germline-derived CDR1 and CDR2 are SGHDN and FVKESK. CDR3 in amino acids: CASSQGKGAAYEQYF. DNA for the CDR3: TGTGCCAGCAGCCAAGGGAAGGGGGCCGCCTACGAGCAGTACTTC.

The gene calls are TRBV29-1 and TRBJ1-2; D possibly corresponds to TRBD1 (5 bases). Trimming removed 7 bases at V and 8 bases at J, with 11 bases between. The CDR3 spans 10 residues. The V gene's germline CDR1 is SQVTM and CDR2 ANQGSEA. DNA of the CDR3: TGCAGCGGAGGGGAGGAAGGCTACACCTTC. It is translated as CSGGEEGYTF.

The chain carries TRBV5-1 and TRBJ2-5; 8 bases match TRBD2. V was clipped by 5 bases and J by 1 base; unmatched bases: 4. The CDR3 sequence is 14 residues long. Germline CDR1 is SGHRS and CDR2 is YFSETQ. CDR3 in DNA: TGCGCCAGCAGATTAGGACTAGCCCAAGAGACCCAGTACTTC. Translating gives CASRLGLAQETQYF.

The CDR3 DNA reads as TGTGCCAGCAGCAAAACTAGGATAACCGGGGAGCTGTTTTTT. Its translation: CASSKTRITGELFF. The chain recombines TRBV28 with TRBJ2-2; D is possibly TRBD2 (5 bases). The CDR3 consists of 14 residues. V shed 6 bases and J shed 5 bases, with 13 bases lying between them. Germline V lookup: CDR1 MDHEN, CDR2 SYDVKM.